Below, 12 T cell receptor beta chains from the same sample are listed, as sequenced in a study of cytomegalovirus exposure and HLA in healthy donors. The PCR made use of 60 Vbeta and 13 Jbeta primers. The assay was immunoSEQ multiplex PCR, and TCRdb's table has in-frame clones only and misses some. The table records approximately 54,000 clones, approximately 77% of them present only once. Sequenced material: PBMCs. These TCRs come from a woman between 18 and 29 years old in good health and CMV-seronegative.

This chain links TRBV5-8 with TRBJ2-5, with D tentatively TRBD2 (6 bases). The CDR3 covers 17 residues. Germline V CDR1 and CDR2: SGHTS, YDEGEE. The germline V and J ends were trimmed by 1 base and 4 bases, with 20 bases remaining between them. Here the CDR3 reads CASSLSSGRAGRETQYF. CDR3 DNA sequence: TGTGCCAGCAGCTTGAGTAGTGGCAGGGCGGGAAGAGAGACCCAGTACTTC.

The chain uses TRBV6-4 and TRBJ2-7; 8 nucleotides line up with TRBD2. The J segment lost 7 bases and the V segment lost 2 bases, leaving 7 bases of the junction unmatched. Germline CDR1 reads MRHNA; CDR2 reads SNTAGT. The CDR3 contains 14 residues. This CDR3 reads CASSDRAGESEQYF. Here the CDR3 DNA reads TGTGCCAGCAGTGACAGAGCGGGAGAGTCTGAGCAGTACTTC.

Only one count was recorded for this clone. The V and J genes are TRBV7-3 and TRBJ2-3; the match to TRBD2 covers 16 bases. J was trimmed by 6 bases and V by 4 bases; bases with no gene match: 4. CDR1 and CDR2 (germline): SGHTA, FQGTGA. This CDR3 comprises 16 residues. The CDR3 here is CASSSGLAGGLDTQYF. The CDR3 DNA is TGTGCCAGCAGCTCGGGACTAGCGGGAGGGTTGGATACGCAGTATTTT. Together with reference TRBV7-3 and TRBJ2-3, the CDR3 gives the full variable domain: GAGVSQTPSNKVTEKGKYVELRCDPISGHTALYWYRQSLGQGPEFLIYFQGTGAADDSGLPNDRFFAVRPEGSVSTLKIQRTERGDSAVYLCASSSGLAGGLDTQYFGPGTRLTVL.

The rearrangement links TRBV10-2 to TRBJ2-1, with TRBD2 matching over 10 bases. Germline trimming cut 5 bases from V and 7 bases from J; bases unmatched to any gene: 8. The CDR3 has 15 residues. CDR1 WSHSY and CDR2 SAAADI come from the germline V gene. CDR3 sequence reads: CASSQSSGSINEQFF. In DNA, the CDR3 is TGCGCCAGCAGTCAATCTAGCGGGAGTATTAATGAGCAGTTCTTC.

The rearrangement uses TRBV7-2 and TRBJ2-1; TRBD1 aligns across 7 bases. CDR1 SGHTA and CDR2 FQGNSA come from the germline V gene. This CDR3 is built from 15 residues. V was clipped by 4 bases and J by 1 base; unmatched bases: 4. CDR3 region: CASSSTGVSYNEQFF. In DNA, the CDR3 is TGTGCCAGCAGCTCCACAGGGGTTTCCTACAATGAGCAGTTCTTC. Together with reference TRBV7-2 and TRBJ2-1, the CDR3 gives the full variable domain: GAGVSQSPSNKVTEKGKDVELRCDPISGHTALYWYRQSLGQGLEFLIYFQGNSAPDKSGLPSDRFSAERTGGSVSTLTIQRTQQEDSAVYLCASSSTGVSYNEQFFGPGTRLTVL.

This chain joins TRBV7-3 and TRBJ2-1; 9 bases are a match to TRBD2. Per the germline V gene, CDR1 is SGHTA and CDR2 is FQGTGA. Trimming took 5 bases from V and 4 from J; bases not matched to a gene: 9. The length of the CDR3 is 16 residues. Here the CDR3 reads CASSASAGGLYNEQFF. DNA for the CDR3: TGTGCCAGCAGCGCTTCGGCGGGAGGGTTGTACAATGAGCAGTTCTTC.

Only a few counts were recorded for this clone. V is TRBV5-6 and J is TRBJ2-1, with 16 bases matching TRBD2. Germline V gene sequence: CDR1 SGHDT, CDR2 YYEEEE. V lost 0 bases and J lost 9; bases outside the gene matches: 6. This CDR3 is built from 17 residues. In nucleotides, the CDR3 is TGTGCCAGCAGCTTGGCCCCGGGACTAGCGGGAGGGGCTGAGCAGTTCTTC. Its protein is CASSLAPGLAGGAEQFF.

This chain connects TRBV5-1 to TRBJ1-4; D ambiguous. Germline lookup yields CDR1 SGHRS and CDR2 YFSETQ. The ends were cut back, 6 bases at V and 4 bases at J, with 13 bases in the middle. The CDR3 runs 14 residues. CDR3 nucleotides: TGCGCCAGCACCACAGTTTCAGATAATGAAAAACTGTTTTTT. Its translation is CASTTVSDNEKLFF.

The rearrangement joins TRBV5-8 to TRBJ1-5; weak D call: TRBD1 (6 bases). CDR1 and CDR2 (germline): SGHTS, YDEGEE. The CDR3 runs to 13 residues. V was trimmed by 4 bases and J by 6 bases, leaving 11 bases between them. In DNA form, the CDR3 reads TGTGCCAGCAGCACAAACAGGGCTCAGCCCCAGCATTTT. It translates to CASSTNRAQPQHF.

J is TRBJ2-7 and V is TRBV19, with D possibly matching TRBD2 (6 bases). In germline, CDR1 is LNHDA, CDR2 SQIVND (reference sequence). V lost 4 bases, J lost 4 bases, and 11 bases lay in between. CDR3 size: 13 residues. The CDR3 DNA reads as TGTGCCAGTAGTAACCGGGAGCGGTACGAGCAGTACTTC. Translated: CASSNRERYEQYF.

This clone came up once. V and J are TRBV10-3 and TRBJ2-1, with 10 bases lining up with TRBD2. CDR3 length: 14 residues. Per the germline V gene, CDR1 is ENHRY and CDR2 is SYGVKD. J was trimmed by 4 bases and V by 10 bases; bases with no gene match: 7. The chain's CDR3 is CATQLAGIYNEQFF. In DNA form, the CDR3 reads TGTGCCACCCAACTAGCGGGAATATACAATGAGCAGTTCTTC.

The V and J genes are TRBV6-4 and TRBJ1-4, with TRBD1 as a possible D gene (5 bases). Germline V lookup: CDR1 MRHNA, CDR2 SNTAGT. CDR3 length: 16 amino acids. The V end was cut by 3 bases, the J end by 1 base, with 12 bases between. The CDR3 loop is CASSEPGIVTNEKLFF. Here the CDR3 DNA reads TGTGCCAGCAGTGAACCAGGGATTGTAACTAATGAAAAACTGTTTTTT.